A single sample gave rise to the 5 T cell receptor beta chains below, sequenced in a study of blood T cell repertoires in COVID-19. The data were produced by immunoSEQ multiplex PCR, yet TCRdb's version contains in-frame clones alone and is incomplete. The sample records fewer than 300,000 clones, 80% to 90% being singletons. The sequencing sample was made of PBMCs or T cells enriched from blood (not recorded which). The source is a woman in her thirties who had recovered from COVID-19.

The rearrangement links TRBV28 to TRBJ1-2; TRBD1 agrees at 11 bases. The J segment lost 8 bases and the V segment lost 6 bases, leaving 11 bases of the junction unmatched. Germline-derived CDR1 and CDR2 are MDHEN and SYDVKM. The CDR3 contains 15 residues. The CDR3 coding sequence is TGTGCCAGCAGAAGCCCCGGACAGGGGGCTGGGGGCTACACCTTC. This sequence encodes CASRSPGQGAGGYTF.

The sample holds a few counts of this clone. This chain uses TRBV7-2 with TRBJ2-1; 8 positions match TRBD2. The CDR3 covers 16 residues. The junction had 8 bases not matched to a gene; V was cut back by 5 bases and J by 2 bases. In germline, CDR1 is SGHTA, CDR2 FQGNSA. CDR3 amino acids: CASSPWAGGPYNEQFF. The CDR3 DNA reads TGTGCCAGCAGCCCTTGGGCGGGAGGACCCTACAATGAGCAGTTCTTC.

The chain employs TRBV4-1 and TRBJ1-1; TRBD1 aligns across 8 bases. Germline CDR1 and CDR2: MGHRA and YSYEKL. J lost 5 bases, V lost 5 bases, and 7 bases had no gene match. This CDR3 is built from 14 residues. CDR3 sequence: CASSLRQGNTEAFF. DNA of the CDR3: TGCGCCAGCAGCTTACGACAGGGGAATACTGAAGCTTTCTTT.

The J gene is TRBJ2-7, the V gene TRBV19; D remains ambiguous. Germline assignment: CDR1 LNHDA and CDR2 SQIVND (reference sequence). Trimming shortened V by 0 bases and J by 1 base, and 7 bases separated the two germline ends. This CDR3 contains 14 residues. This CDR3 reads CASSIEAVSYEQYF. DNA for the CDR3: TGTGCCAGTAGTATAGAGGCGGTATCCTACGAGCAGTACTTC.

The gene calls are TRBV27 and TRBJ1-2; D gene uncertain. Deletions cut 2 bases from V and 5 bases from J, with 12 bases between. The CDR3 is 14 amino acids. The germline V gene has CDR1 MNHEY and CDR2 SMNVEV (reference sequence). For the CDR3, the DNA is TGTGCCAGCAGTTTAGGTAACAGCGGGTATGGCTACACCTTC. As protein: CASSLGNSGYGYTF.